This entry describes one T cell receptor (beta chain). Generated by immunoSEQ multiplex PCR, the TCRdb table keeps only in-frame clones and is missing some. The sample contains over 45,000 clones, about 90% of which appear only once. The data originate from a study of PD-L1 blockade in urothelial cancer. The wider study: Analyses used blood from 3 weeks (second dose) and 6 weeks after treatment start. A median approximately 150,000 T cells were found in blood samples.

The CDR3 has 14 residues. The trim removed 5 bases at V and 2 bases at J, leaving 6 bases unmatched. CDR1 and CDR2 from the germline V gene are KGHSH and LQKENI. This sequence joins TRBV18 and TRBJ2-7; 7 bases map to TRBD1. Sequenced here: PBMCs, sampled around atezolizumab (anti-PD-L1) treatment. This receptor was identified in a man aged 55 to 69 with urothelial cancer. The DNA of the CDR3 is TGTGCCAGCTCAGTCTCGACAGGGACCTACGAGCAGTACTTC. Encoded protein: CASSVSTGTYEQYF.